This T cell receptor (beta chain) was sequenced during a study of beta chain features in type 1 diabetes. General study results and limits: A moderate, significant TCRB CDR3 shortening appeared in type 1 diabetes across four CD4+ subsets.

Isolated RNA was reverse transcribed in full, so expressed TCRB transcripts were sequenced. Generated by immunoSEQ multiplex PCR, the TCRdb table keeps only in-frame clones and is missing some. The table includes around 70,000 clones, around 49% detected once. Germline CDR1 is SQVTM and CDR2 is ANQGSEA. V shed 6 bases, J shed 3 bases, and the junction held 8 bases outside the gene matches. This CDR3 has 14 residues. As to this clone: Its antigen remains unidentified.

A single heparinised draw of about 120 mL on average was taken per donor. CD45RO/CCR7/CD25/CD127/CD95/CD27 separated CD4+ naive, central memory, regulatory and stem cell-like memory cells by sorting. The sequenced material came from central memory CD4+ T cells from blood. The TCR was taken from a man aged 30 to 39 with type 1 diabetes. The V call is TRBV29-1, the J call TRBJ2-7; 10 bases agree with TRBD1. The CDR3 here is CSVAPRTGGYEQYF. CDR3 sequence (DNA): TGCAGCGTAGCGCCGAGGACAGGGGGCTACGAGCAGTACTTC.